Sequencing of this T cell receptor (beta chain) was carried out in a study of shared clonotypes between healthy human individuals. The study's findings and limits: Richness estimates generally favored naive over memory subsets. Though the depth was large, rarefaction showed that sorted-subset sequencing was incomplete.

Assay used: immunoSEQ multiplex PCR; TCRdb lists only in-frame clones, some missing. Here the sample spans about 2.1 million clones, just under 95% being singletons. Positively selected for CCR7, the CD45RO-negative cells used as naive CD8 cells excluded terminally differentiated effector memory CD45RA+ cells. Every contributor of samples was a Caucasian grown-up residing in Nashville, Tennessee. Germline CDR1 reads WNHNN; CDR2 reads SYGVQD (reference sequence). This CDR3 spans 14 amino acids. V dropped 0 bases and J dropped 2 bases, with 8 bases sitting between them. On this clone: The antigen is undetermined. Other DNA variants within this sample encode the same CDR3.

This TCR came from a man aged 18 to 35 in good health. Some clones in this sample may be carry-over from other donors' samples. V gene TRBV10-1 combines with J gene TRBJ2-7; perhaps TRBD2 as D (6 bases). The material sequenced was naive CD8+ T cells from PBMCs. The CDR3 loop is CASSESRDPYEQYF. For the CDR3, the DNA is TGCGCCAGCAGTGAGTCGCGGGACCCCTACGAGCAGTACTTC.